This T cell receptor (beta chain) was retrieved from a study of shared clonotypes between healthy human individuals. Whole-study findings and limits: Expectations were that clonotype sharing among donors would be affected by sequencing depth. Investigators collected only blood, and repertoires in tissues likely differ.

Unmatched junction bases numbered 11, after V lost 2 bases and J lost 3 bases. Germline values: CDR1 SGHRS, CDR2 YFSETQ. CDR3 length equals 19 residues. TCRdb's copy holds only in-frame clones and misses some; the assay was immunoSEQ multiplex PCR. Altogether a few hundred thousand clones are present, roughly 87% being singletons, with the ten largest covering around 15%. This clone came up once. Its matching antigen is unknown. The chain links TRBV5-1 to TRBJ2-5; 15 bases match TRBD2. This TCR came from a man between 18 and 29 years old in good health. Sequenced input: memory CD8+ T cells sorted from blood. Subset here: CD45RO+ cells pooled with CCR7-negative TemRA cells. The CDR3, as DNA: TGCGCCAGCAGCTTACTCCCGGGACTAGCGGGAGGAGGAGAAGAGACCCAGTACTTC. It encodes CASSLLPGLAGGGEETQYF.